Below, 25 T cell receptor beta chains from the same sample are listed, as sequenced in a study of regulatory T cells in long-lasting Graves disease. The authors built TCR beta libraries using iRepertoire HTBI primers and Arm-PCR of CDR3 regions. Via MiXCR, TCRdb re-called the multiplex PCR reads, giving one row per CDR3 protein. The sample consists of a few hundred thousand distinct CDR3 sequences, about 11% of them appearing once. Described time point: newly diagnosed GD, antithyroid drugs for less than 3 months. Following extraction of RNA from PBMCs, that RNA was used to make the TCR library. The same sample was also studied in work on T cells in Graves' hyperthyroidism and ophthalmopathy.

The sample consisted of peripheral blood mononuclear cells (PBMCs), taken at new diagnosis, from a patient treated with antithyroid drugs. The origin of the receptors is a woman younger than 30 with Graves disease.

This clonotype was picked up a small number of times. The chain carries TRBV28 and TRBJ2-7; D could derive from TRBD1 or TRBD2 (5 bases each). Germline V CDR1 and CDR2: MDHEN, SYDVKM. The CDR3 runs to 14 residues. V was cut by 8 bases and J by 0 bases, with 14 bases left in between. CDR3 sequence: CASPGPASSYEQYF. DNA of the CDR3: TGTGCCAGCCCGGGGCCAGCGAGCTCCTACGAGCAGTACTTC.

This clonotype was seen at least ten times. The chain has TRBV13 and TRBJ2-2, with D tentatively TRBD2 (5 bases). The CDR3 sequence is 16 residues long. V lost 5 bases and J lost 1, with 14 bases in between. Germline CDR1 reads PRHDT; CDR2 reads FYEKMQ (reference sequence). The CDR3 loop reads CASSEDLRGNTGELFF. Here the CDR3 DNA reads TGTGCCAGCAGCGAGGACCTCCGGGGGAACACCGGGGAGCTGTTTTTT.

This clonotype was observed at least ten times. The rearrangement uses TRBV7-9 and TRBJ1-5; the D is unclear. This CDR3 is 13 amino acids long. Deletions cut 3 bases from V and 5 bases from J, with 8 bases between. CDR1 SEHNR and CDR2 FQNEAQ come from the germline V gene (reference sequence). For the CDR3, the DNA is TGTGCCAGCAGCTTGGTACTTGATCAGCCCCAGCATTTT. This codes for CASSLVLDQPQHF.

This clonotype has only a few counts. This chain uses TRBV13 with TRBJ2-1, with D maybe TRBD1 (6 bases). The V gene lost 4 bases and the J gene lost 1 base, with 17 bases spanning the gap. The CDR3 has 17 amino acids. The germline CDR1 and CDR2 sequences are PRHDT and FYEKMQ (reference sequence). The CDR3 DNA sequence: TGTGCCAGCAGCTCCAACTCGGGACACAAATCCTACAATGAGCAGTTCTTC. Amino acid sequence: CASSSNSGHKSYNEQFF.

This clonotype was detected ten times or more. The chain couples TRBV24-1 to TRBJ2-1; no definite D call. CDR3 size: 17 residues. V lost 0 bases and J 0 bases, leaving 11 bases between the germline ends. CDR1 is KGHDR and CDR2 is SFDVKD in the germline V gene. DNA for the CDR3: TGTGCCACCAGTGATTTGGGCACCTCTGACTCCTACAATGAGCAGTTCTTC. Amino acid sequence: CATSDLGTSDSYNEQFF.

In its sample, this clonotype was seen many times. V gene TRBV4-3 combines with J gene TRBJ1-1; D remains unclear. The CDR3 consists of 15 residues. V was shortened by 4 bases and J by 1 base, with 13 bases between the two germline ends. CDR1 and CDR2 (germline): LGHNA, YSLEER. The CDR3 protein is CASSPSPRGNTEAFF. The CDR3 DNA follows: TGCGCCAGCAGCCCGTCCCCTCGGGGGAACACTGAAGCTTTCTTT.

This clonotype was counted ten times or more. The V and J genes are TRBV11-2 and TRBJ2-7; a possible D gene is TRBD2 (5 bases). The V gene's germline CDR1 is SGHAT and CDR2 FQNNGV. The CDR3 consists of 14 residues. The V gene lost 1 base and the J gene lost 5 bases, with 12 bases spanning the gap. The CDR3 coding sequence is TGTGCCAGCAGCTTAGGTCCGGGTAGCGACGAGCAGTACTTC. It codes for CASSLGPGSDEQYF.

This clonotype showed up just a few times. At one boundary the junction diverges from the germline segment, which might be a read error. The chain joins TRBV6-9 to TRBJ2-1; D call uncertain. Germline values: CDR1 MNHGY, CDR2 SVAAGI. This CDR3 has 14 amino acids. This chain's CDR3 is CASSYSASYNEQLF. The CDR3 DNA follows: TGTGCCAGCAGTTACTCAGCTTCCTACAATGAGCAGCTCTTC.

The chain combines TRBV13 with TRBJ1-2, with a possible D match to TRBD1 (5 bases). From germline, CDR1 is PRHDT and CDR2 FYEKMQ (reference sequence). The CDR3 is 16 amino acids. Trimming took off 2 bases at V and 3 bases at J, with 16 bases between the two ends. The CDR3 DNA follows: TGTGCCAGCAGCTTATCAGGATCGACAGCCTACTATGGCTACACCTTC. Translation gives CASSLSGSTAYYGYTF.

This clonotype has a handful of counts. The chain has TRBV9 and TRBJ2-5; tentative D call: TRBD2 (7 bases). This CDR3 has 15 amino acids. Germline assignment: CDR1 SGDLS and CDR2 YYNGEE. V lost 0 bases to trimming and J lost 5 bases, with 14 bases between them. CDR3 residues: CASSVGGGAVETQYF. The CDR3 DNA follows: TGTGCCAGCAGCGTAGGAGGGGGGGCCGTGGAGACCCAGTACTTC.

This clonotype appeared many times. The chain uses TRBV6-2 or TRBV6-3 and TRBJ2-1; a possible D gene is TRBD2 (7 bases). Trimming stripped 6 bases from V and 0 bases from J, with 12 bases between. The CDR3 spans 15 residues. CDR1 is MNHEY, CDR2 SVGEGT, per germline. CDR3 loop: CASSEGGSSYNEQFF. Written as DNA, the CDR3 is TGTGCCAGCAGCGAGGGGGGGAGCTCCTACAATGAGCAGTTCTTC.

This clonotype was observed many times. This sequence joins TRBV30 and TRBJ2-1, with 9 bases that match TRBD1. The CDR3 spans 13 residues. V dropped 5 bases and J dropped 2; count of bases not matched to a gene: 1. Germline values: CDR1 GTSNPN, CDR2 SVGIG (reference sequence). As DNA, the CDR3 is TGTGCCTGGGACAGGGGGGCCTACAATGAGCAGTTCTTC. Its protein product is CAWDRGAYNEQFF.

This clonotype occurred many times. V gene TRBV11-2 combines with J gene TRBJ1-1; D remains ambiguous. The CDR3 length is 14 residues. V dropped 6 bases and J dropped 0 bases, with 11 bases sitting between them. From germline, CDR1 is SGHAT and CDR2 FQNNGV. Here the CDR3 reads CASSQRSMNTEAFF. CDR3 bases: TGTGCCAGCAGTCAACGGAGCATGAACACTGAAGCTTTCTTT.

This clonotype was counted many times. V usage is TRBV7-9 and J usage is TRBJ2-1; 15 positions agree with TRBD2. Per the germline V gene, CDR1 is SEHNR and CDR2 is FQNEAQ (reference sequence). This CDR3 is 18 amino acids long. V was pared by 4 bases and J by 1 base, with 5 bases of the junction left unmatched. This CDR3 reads CASSSWTSGGVSYNEQFF. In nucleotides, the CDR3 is TGTGCCAGCAGCTCCTGGACTAGCGGGGGGGTGTCCTACAATGAGCAGTTCTTC.

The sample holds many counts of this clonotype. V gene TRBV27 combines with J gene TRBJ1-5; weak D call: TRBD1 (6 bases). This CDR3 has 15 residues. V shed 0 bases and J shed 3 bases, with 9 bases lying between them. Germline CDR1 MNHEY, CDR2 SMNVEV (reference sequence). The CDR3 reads CASSLSGAYNQPQHF. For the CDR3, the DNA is TGTGCCAGCAGTTTATCGGGGGCGTACAATCAGCCCCAGCATTTT.

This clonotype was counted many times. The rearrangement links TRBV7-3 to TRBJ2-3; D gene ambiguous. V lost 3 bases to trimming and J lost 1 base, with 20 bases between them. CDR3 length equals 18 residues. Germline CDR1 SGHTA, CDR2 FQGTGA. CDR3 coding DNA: TGTGCCAGCAGCTTCTTACCCATGTCCACCCGGGGCACAGATACGCAGTATTTT. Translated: CASSFLPMSTRGTDTQYF.

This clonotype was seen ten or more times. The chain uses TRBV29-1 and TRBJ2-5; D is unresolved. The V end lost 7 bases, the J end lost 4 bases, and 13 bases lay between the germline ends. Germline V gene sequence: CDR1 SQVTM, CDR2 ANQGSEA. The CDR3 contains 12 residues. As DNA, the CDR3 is TGCAGCGCCTGCTTCGTAGGAGAGACCCAGTACTTC. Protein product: CSACFVGETQYF.

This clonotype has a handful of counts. The CDR3 loop is CSVMDSSGNTIYF. The CDR3 bases are TGCAGCGTCATGGACAGCTCTGGAAACACCATATATTTT. The chain is built from TRBV29-1 and TRBJ1-3; the D gene is possibly TRBD1 (6 bases). Germline CDR1 SQVTM, CDR2 ANQGSEA. The length of the CDR3 is 13 residues. V lost 6 bases and J 0 bases, leaving 9 bases between the germline ends.

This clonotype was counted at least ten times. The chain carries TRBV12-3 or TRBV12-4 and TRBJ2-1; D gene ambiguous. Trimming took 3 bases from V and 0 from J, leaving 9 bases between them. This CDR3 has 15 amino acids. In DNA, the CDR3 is TGTGCCAGCAGTTTGTCTTTTGGCTCCTACAATGAGCAGTTCTTC. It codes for CASSLSFGSYNEQFF.

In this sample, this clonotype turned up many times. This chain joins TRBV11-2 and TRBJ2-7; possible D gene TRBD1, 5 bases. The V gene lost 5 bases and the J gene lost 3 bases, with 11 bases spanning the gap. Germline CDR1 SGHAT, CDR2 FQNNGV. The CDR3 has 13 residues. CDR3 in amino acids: CASSLDKFYEQYF. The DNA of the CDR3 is TGTGCCAGCAGCCTGGACAAATTCTACGAGCAGTACTTC.

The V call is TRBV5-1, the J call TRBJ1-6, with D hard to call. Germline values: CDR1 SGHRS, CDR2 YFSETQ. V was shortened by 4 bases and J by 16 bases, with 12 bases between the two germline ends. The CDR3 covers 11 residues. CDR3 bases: TGCGCCAGCAGCCCGGACCGGGCACTCCACTTT. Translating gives CASSPDRALHF.

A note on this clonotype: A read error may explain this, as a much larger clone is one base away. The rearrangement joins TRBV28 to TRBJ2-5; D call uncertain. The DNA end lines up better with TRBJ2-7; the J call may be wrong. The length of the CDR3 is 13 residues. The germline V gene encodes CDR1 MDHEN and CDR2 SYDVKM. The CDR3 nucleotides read TGTGCCAGCAGTTTGACGGCCCACTACGAGCAGTACTTC. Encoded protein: CASSLTAHYEQYF.

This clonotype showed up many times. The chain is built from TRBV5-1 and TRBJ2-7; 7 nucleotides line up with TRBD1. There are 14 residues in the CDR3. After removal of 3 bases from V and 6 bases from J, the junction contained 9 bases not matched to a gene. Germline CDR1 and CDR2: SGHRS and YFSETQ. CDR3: CASSSDRASGEQYF. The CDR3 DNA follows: TGCGCCAGCAGCTCCGACAGGGCAAGCGGCGAGCAGTACTTC.

The CDR3: CASSARTALDPYEQYV. CDR3 nucleotides: TGTGCCAGCAGTGCGCGGACAGCATTAGATCCCTACGAGCAGTACGTC. The V call is TRBV6-1, the J call TRBJ2-7; a possible D gene is TRBD1 (6 bases). Germline V CDR1 and CDR2: MNHNS, SASEGT. The V gene lost 4 bases and the J gene lost 2 bases, with 18 bases spanning the gap. The CDR3 has 16 amino acids.

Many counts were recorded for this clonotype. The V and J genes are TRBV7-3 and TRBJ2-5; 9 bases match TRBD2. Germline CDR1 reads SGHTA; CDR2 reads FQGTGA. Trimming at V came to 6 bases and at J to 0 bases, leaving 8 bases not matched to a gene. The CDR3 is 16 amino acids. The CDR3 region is CASSSLAGQNQETQYF. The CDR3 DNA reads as TGTGCCAGCAGTTCCCTAGCGGGACAAAACCAAGAGACCCAGTACTTC.